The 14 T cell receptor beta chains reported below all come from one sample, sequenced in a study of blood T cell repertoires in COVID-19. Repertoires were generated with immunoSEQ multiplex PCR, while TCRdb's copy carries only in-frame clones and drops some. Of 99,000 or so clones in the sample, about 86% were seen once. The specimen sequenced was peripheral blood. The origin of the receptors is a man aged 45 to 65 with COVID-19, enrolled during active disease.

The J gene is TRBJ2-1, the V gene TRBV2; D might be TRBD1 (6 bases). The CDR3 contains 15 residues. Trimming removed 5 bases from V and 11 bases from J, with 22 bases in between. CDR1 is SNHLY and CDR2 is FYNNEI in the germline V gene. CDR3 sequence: CASSPIRAQGGQQFF. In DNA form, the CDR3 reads TGTGCCAGCAGTCCTATCCGGGCACAGGGCGGGCAGCAGTTCTTC.

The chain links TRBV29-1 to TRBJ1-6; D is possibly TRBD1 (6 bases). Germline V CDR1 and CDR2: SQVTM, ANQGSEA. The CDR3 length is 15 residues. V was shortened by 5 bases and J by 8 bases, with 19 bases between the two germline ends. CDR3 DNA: TGCAGCGTTCGGTTTACAGGGACCTCCGATTCACCCCTCCACTTT. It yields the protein CSVRFTGTSDSPLHF.

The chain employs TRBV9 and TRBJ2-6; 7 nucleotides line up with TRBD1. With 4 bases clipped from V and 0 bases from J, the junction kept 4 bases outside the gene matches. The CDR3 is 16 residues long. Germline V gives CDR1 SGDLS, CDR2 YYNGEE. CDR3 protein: CASSQDRLSGANVLTF. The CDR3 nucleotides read TGTGCCAGCAGCCAGGACAGGCTCTCTGGGGCCAACGTCCTGACTTTC.

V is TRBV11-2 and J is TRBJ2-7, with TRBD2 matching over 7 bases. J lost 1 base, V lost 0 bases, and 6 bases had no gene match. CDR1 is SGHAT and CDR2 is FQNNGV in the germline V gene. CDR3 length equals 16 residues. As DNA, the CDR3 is TGTGCCAGCAGCTTAGAGACCGGGACTACTTCCTACGAGCAGTACTTC. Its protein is CASSLETGTTSYEQYF.

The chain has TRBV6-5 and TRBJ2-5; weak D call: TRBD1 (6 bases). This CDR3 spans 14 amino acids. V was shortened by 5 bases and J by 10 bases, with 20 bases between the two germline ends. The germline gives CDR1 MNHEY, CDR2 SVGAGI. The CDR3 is CASSPPAGRGNQYF. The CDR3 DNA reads TGTGCCAGCAGTCCCCCGGCAGGCAGGGGAAACCAGTACTTC.

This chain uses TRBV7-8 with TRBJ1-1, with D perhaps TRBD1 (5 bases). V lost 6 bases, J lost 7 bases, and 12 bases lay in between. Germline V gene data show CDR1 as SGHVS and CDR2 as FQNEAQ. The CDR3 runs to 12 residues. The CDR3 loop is CASRGDWGEAFF. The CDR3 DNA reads TGTGCCAGCAGGGGGGACTGGGGTGAAGCTTTCTTT.

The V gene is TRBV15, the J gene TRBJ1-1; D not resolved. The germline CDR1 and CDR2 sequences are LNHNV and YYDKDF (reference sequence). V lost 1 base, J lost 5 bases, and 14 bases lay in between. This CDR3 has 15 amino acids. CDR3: CATSRGAGLGTEAFF. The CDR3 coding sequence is TGTGCCACCAGCAGAGGGGCGGGGTTAGGAACTGAAGCTTTCTTT.

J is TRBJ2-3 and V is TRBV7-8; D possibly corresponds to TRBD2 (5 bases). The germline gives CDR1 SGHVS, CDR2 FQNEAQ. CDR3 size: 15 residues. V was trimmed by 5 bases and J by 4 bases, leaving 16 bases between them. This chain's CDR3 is CASSRMTWESDTQYF. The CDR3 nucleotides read TGTGCCAGCAGCCGAATGACCTGGGAGTCAGATACGCAGTATTTT.

CDR3 in amino acids: CASSPKTVAMTEAFF. The CDR3 nucleotides read TGCGCCAGCAGCCCAAAGACAGTCGCGATGACTGAAGCTTTCTTT. The J gene is TRBJ1-1, the V gene TRBV4-1, with D possibly TRBD1 on 5 matching bases. The germline gives CDR1 MGHRA, CDR2 YSYEKL. V lost 4 bases to trimming and J lost 5 bases, with 17 bases between them. This CDR3 is 15 amino acids long.

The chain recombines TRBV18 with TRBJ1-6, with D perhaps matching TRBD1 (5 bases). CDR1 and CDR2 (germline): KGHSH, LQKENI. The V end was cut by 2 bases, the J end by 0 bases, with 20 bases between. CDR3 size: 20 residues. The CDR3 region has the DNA TGTGCCAGCTCACCAATTGCCCCTGGGGCTAGGAGCTCCTATAATTCACCCCTCCACTTT. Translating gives CASSPIAPGARSSYNSPLHF.

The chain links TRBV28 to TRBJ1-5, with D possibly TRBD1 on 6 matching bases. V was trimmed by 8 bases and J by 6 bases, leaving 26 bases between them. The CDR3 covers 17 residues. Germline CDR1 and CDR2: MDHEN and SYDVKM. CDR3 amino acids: CASRYRAGQTPVQPQHF. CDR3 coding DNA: TGTGCCAGCCGATACCGGGCCGGACAGACTCCCGTTCAGCCCCAGCATTTT. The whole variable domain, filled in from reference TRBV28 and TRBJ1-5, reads DVKVTQSSRYLVKRTGEKVFLECVQDMDHENMFWYRQDPGLGLRLIYFSYDVKMKEKGDIPEGYSVSREKKERFSLILESASTNQTSMYLCASRYRAGQTPVQPQHFGDGTRLSIL.

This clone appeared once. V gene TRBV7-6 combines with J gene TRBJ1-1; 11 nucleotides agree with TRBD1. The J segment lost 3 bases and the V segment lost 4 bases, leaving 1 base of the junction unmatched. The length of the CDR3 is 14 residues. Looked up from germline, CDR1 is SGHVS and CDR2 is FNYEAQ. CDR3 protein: CASSWGQGDTEAFF. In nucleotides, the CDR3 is TGTGCCAGCAGCTGGGGACAGGGGGACACTGAAGCTTTCTTT.

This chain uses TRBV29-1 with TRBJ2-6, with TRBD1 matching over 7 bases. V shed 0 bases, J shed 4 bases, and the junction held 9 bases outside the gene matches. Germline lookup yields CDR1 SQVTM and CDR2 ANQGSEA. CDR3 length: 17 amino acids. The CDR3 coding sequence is TGCAGCGTTGAAGATCTCGGACAGGTTCCCGGGGCCAACGTCCTGACTTTC. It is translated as CSVEDLGQVPGANVLTF.

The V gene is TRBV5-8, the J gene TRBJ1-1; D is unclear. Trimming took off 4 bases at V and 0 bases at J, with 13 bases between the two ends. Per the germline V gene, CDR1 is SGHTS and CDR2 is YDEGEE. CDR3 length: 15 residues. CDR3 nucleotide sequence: TGTGCCAGCAGCCCGCCGCGGGGTTTGAACACTGAAGCTTTCTTT. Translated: CASSPPRGLNTEAFF. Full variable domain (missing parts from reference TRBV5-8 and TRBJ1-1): EAGVTQSPTHLIKTRGQQATLRCSPISGHTSVYWYQQALGLGLQFLLWYDEGEERNRGNFPPRFSGRQFPNYSSELNVNALELEDSALYLCASSPPRGLNTEAFFGQGTRLTVV.